The 24 T cell receptor beta chains listed next were all sequenced from one sample in a study of shared clonotypes between healthy human individuals (dated by TCRdb to the early 2020s). Library preparation employed the immunoSEQ multiplex PCR assay. What TCRdb holds here is the immuneACCESS table cut down to in-frame rearrangements. Part of the clones is not present; checked against another copy, under half of the missing clones reflect an unresolved V gene, and the others are unexplained. In this sample the table shows 520,000 or so clones, roughly 78% of which occur a single time. Of the sample, roughly 13% is held by the ten largest clones. Material: PBMCs. The origin of the receptors is a woman in her thirties or forties in good health. Some clones in this sample may be carry-over from other donors' samples.

This clone was picked up many times. This sequence joins TRBV9 and TRBJ1-5, with D perhaps TRBD1 (6 bases). The CDR3 runs 15 residues. V lost 4 bases to trimming and J lost 3 bases, with 14 bases between them. Germline CDR1 is SGDLS and CDR2 is YYNGEE. The CDR3 DNA reads as TGTGCCAGCAGCCGCGCAGGGGAACCCAATCAGCCCCAGCATTTT. Protein: CASSRAGEPNQPQHF.

V usage is TRBV29-1 and J usage is TRBJ2-2; 12 nucleotides agree with TRBD1. The V gene's germline CDR1 is SQVTM and CDR2 ANQGSEA. The CDR3 is made up of 16 amino acids. V shed 6 bases and J 5 bases; nucleotides not matched to a gene: 10. This chain's CDR3 is CSVTYRDRGRTGELFF. CDR3 DNA: TGCAGCGTCACCTACCGGGACAGGGGGCGGACCGGGGAGCTGTTTTTT.

The chain is built from TRBV28 and TRBJ1-4; D uncertain. Germline CDR1 MDHEN, CDR2 SYDVKM. The CDR3 length is 17 residues. Trimming left V 3 bases short and J 0 bases short, with 14 bases between. For the CDR3, the DNA is TGTGCCAGCAGTTTGAGGCAGTGGATGCCAACTAATGAAAAACTGTTTTTT. Residues: CASSLRQWMPTNEKLFF.

V and J are TRBV27 and TRBJ2-7, with 9 nucleotides matching TRBD2. V was clipped by 6 bases and J by 3 bases; unmatched bases: 6. Germline V gene data show CDR1 as MNHEY and CDR2 as SMNVEV (reference sequence). This CDR3 spans 14 amino acids. The CDR3 here is CASRNSGSNYEQYF. The CDR3 coding sequence is TGTGCCAGCAGGAATAGCGGGAGTAACTACGAGCAGTACTTC.

This rearrangement joins TRBV19 to TRBJ2-3; D is unresolved. Per germline, CDR1 LNHDA and CDR2 SQIVND (reference sequence). The CDR3 is 15 residues long. V gave up 5 bases and J gave up 1 base, with 13 bases separating them. CDR3 loop: CASSFIRSGTDTQYF. The DNA of the CDR3 is TGTGCCAGTAGTTTTATCCGGTCGGGCACAGATACGCAGTATTTT. The whole variable domain, remainder taken from reference TRBV19 and TRBJ2-3, is DGGITQSPKYLFRKEGQNVTLSCEQNLNHDAMYWYRQDPGQGLRLIYYSQIVNDFQKGDIAEGYSVSREKKESFPLTVTSAQKNPTAFYLCASSFIRSGTDTQYFGPGTRLTVL.

This clone was seen only a few times. This chain uses TRBV27 with TRBJ2-7; 7 bases map to TRBD2. V shed 3 bases, J shed 6 bases, and the junction held 8 bases outside the gene matches. Germline V gene lookup returns CDR1 MNHEY and CDR2 SMNVEV (reference sequence). The CDR3 extends over 14 amino acids. The CDR3 here is CASSFSSGMGEQYF. CDR3 bases: TGTGCCAGCAGTTTTTCCAGCGGGATGGGCGAGCAGTACTTC.

A remark on this clone: The sample contains more than one DNA sequence encoding this CDR3. The rearrangement links TRBV30 to TRBJ1-1, with D possibly matching TRBD1 (5 bases). CDR1 and CDR2 (germline): GTSNPN, SVGIG (reference sequence). The CDR3 sequence is 15 residues long. The V gene lost 3 bases and the J gene lost 3 bases, with 17 bases spanning the gap. The CDR3 is CAWSRMGQGYTEAFF. CDR3 sequence (DNA): TGTGCCTGGAGCAGAATGGGGCAGGGCTACACTGAAGCTTTCTTT.

The chain recombines TRBV28 with TRBJ1-2; weak D call: TRBD1 (5 bases). Germline CDR1 is MDHEN and CDR2 is SYDVKM. Trimming shortened V by 7 bases and J by 4 bases, and 13 bases separated the two germline ends. The CDR3 sequence is 13 residues long. In nucleotides, the CDR3 is TGTGCCAGCATCGGGGGTCTGTCCTATGGCTACACCTTC. This translates into CASIGGLSYGYTF.

The V call is TRBV30, the J call TRBJ2-1, with 13 nucleotides matching TRBD2. After removal of 1 base from V and 14 bases from J, the junction contained 5 bases not matched to a gene. Germline CDR1 GTSNPN, CDR2 SVGIG (reference sequence). The CDR3 totals 13 residues. CDR3 sequence reads: CAWSGGLAGPEFF. As DNA, the CDR3 is TGTGCCTGGAGTGGGGGACTAGCGGGACCAGAGTTCTTC. Together with reference TRBV30 and TRBJ2-1, the CDR3 gives the full variable domain: SQTIHQWPATLVQPVGSPLSLECTVEGTSNPNLYWYRQAAGRGLQLLFYSVGIGQISSEVPQNLSASRPQDRQFILSSKKLLLSDSGFYLCAWSGGLAGPEFFGPGTRLTVL.

The chain carries TRBV5-6 and TRBJ2-7, with 9 bases fitting TRBD2. This CDR3 is 15 amino acids long. Germline lookup yields CDR1 SGHDT and CDR2 YYEEEE. The V gene end was trimmed by 6 bases and the J gene end by 5 bases; junction bases not matched to a gene: 12. CDR3 nucleotide sequence: TGTGCCAGCACCACTCGGGCGGGAGGGCCGAACGAGCAGTACTTC. It codes for CASTTRAGGPNEQYF.

This clone was recorded a few times. The chain uses TRBV11-2 and TRBJ2-1, with 13 bases aligning to TRBD2. CDR1 SGHAT and CDR2 FQNNGV come from the germline V gene. The CDR3 runs 15 residues. The V segment lost 5 bases and the J segment 4 bases; nucleotides outside the gene matches: 2. This CDR3 is CASSGGLAGYNEQFF. CDR3 nucleotide sequence: TGTGCCAGCAGCGGGGGACTAGCGGGATACAATGAGCAGTTCTTC. Full variable domain (missing parts from reference TRBV11-2 and TRBJ2-1): EAGVAQSPRYKIIEKRQSVAFWCNPISGHATLYWYQQILGQGPKLLIQFQNNGVVDDSQLPKDRFSAERLKGVDSTLKIQPAKLEDSAVYLCASSGGLAGYNEQFFGPGTRLTVL.

In the case of this clone: The junction and the germline gene differ at one end; a read error may be behind it. The chain combines TRBV7-7 with TRBJ2-1; TRBD1 is a possible D gene (6 bases). The CDR3 spans 14 residues. Germline-derived CDR1 and CDR2 are SSHAT and FNYEAQ (reference sequence). CDR3 sequence: CASSLGHLGNEQFF. The CDR3 DNA follows: TGTGCTAGCAGCTTGGGACACTTGGGCAATGAGCAGTTCTTC. The full variable domain, rest sourced from reference TRBV7-7 and TRBJ2-1, is GAGVSQSPRYKVTKRGQDVTLRCDPISSHATLYWYQQALGQGPEFLTYFNYEAQPDKSGLPSDRFSAERPEGSISTLTIQRTEQRDSAMYRCASSLGHLGNEQFFGPGTRLTVL.

The chain is built from TRBV7-6 and TRBJ2-6, with TRBD1 identical over 7 bases. Per the germline V gene, CDR1 is SGHVS and CDR2 is FNYEAQ. The CDR3 totals 18 residues. With 5 bases clipped from V and 0 bases from J, the junction kept 10 bases outside the gene matches. The CDR3: CASSPGQVFFSGANVLTF. In DNA, the CDR3 is TGTGCCAGCAGCCCAGGACAGGTTTTCTTCTCTGGGGCCAACGTCCTGACTTTC. Based on the CDR3 plus reference TRBV7-6 and TRBJ2-6, the full variable domain is GAGVSQSPRYKVTKRGQDVALRCDPISGHVSLYWYRQALGQGPEFLTYFNYEAQQDKSGLPNDRFSAERPEGSISTLTIQRTEQRDSAMYRCASSPGQVFFSGANVLTFGAGSRLTVL.

This sequence joins TRBV18 and TRBJ2-1; TRBD1 aligns across 10 bases. V shed 5 bases, J shed 5 bases, and the junction held 9 bases outside the gene matches. CDR3 length: 16 residues. The V gene's germline CDR1 is KGHSH and CDR2 LQKENI. This CDR3 reads CASSIPGQGFDNEQFF. CDR3 nucleotides: TGTGCCAGCTCAATACCGGGACAGGGGTTCGACAATGAGCAGTTCTTC.

The chain combines TRBV4-1 with TRBJ1-5, with 10 bases aligning to TRBD1. Germline CDR1 is MGHRA and CDR2 is YSYEKL. V lost 3 bases to trimming and J lost 6 bases; unmatched junction nucleotides: 2. This CDR3 is 14 amino acids long. DNA for the CDR3: TGCGCCAGCAGCCAGACAGGGGGCAGTCAGCCCCAGCATTTT. It translates to CASSQTGGSQPQHF.

The rearrangement uses TRBV6-6 and TRBJ2-7; D ambiguous. Germline lookup yields CDR1 MNHNY and CDR2 SVGAGI (reference sequence). Deletions cut 6 bases from V and 3 bases from J, with 3 bases between. The length of the CDR3 is 10 residues. The CDR3 DNA is TGTGCCAGCAGCAACTACGAGCAGTACTTC. Its translation is CASSNYEQYF.

This clone showed up just a few times. This rearrangement joins TRBV7-2 to TRBJ1-1; TRBD1 is a possible D gene (6 bases). This CDR3 region has 14 residues. CDR1 is SGHTA, CDR2 FQGNSA, per germline. Trimming left V 0 bases short and J 4 bases short, with 9 bases between. The CDR3 region is CASSLAGGSTEAFF. The CDR3 DNA reads TGTGCCAGCAGCTTAGCCGGGGGCAGCACTGAAGCTTTCTTT.

V usage is TRBV28 and J usage is TRBJ2-7; 7 positions match TRBD2. The CDR3 spans 14 residues. Germline loops: CDR1 MDHEN, CDR2 SYDVKM. With 3 bases clipped from V and 3 bases from J, the junction kept 5 bases outside the gene matches. CDR3 DNA sequence: TGTGCCAGCAGTTTCCTGCTAGCGGTCTACGAGCAGTACTTC. Translating gives CASSFLLAVYEQYF.

The rearrangement uses TRBV4-2 and TRBJ1-4; D gene ambiguous. V was clipped by 0 bases and J by 2 bases, with 7 bases between them. CDR1 and CDR2 from the germline V gene are LGHNA and YNFKEQ. The CDR3 has 15 amino acids. The CDR3 coding sequence is TGTGCCAGCAGCCAAGACAGGTCGACTAATGAAAAACTGTTTTTT. Protein: CASSQDRSTNEKLFF.

The chain links TRBV7-8 to TRBJ2-2; unclear D gene. The CDR3 has 16 amino acids. Germline values: CDR1 SGHVS, CDR2 FQNEAQ. The ends were cut back, 2 bases at V and 1 base at J, with 11 bases in the middle. CDR3 sequence (DNA): TGTGCCAGCAGCTTACAAGGGCAACGGAACACCGGGGAGCTGTTTTTT. Its protein product is CASSLQGQRNTGELFF.

This clone was detected once. The chain employs TRBV5-6 and TRBJ2-7; D assignment may be TRBD1 or TRBD2 (6 bases each). The V gene lost 5 bases and the J gene lost 3 bases, with 15 bases spanning the gap. Germline assignment: CDR1 SGHDT and CDR2 YYEEEE. The CDR3 has 14 amino acids. The CDR3 loop reads CASRPGGGHYEQYF. The CDR3 DNA follows: TGTGCCAGCAGACCCGGGGGCGGTCACTACGAGCAGTACTTC.

CDR3 nucleotides: TGTGCCAGCAGCCCAGGGGGCGGGAAGAGAGAAGGCGAGCAGTACTTC. Protein sequence: CASSPGGGKREGEQYF. The chain carries TRBV7-2 and TRBJ2-7; TRBD1 aligns across 8 bases. CDR3 size: 16 residues. The J segment lost 6 bases and the V segment lost 5 bases, leaving 15 bases of the junction unmatched. CDR1 is SGHTA, CDR2 FQGNSA, per germline.

The rearrangement joins TRBV11-2 to TRBJ2-2; 11 bases fit TRBD2. Per the germline V gene, CDR1 is SGHAT and CDR2 is FQNNGV. The CDR3 loop spans 16 amino acids. V was clipped by 1 base and J by 7 bases; unmatched bases: 5. The CDR3 DNA reads TGTGCCAGCAGCTTAGTAGCGGGAGGGCCAGTCGGGGAGCTGTTTTTT. Translating gives CASSLVAGGPVGELFF. The full variable domain, with the rest looked up from reference TRBV11-2 and TRBJ2-2, is EAGVAQSPRYKIIEKRQSVAFWCNPISGHATLYWYQQILGQGPKLLIQFQNNGVVDDSQLPKDRFSAERLKGVDSTLKIQPAKLEDSAVYLCASSLVAGGPVGELFFGEGSRLTVL.

This chain links TRBV28 with TRBJ1-5, with 7 bases lining up with TRBD1. CDR3 length equals 15 residues. Per the germline V gene, CDR1 is MDHEN and CDR2 is SYDVKM. The V gene end was trimmed by 5 bases and the J gene end by 4 bases; junction bases not matched to a gene: 8. The CDR3 nucleotides read TGTGCCAGCAGTCGACAGGGCGGGTGGAATCAGCCCCAGCATTTT. Protein: CASSRQGGWNQPQHF.